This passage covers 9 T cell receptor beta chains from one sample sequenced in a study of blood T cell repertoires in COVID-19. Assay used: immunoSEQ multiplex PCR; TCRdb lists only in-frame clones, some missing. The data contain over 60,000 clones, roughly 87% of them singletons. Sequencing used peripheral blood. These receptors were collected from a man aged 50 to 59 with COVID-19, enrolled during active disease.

CDR3 in amino acids: CASSLFGLADYEQFF. In nucleotides, the CDR3 is TGTGCCAGCAGCTTATTTGGGCTAGCTGACTATGAGCAGTTCTTC. This chain connects TRBV11-1 to TRBJ2-1; perhaps TRBD2 as D (5 bases). V was shortened by 2 bases and J by 8 bases, with 16 bases between the two germline ends. The CDR3 loop spans 15 amino acids. The germline CDR1 and CDR2 sequences are SGHAT and FQDESV (reference sequence).

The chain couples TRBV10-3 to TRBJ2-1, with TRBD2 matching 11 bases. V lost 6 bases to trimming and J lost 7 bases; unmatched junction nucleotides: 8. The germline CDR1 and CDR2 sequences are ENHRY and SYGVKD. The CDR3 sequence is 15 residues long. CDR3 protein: CAIRASGRLRNEQFF. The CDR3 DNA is TGTGCCATCAGGGCTAGCGGGAGGCTCCGGAATGAGCAGTTCTTC.

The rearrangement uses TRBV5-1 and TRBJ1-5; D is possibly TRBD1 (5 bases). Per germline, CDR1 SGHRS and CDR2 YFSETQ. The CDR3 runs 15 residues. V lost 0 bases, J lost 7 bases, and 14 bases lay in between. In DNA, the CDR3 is TGCGCCAGCAGCTTGGAGCCGGGTTCAGGGCAGCCCCAGCATTTT. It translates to CASSLEPGSGQPQHF.

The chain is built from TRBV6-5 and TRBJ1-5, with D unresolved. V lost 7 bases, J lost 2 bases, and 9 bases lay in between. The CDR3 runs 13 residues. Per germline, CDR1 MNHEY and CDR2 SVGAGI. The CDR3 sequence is CASINSGNQPQHF. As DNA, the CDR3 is TGTGCCAGCATCAATTCGGGCAATCAGCCCCAGCATTTT.

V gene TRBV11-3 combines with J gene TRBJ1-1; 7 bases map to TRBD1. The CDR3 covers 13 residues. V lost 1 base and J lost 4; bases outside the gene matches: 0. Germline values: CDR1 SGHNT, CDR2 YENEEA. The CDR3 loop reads CASSLGTGTEAFF. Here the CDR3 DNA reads TGTGCCAGCAGCTTAGGGACAGGCACTGAAGCTTTCTTT.

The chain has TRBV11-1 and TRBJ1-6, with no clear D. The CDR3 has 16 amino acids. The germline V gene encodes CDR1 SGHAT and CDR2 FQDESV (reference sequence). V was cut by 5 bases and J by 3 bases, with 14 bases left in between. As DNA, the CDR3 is TGTGCCAGCAGCCGCCGGACTGGAGGCTATAATTCACCCCTCCACTTT. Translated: CASSRRTGGYNSPLHF.

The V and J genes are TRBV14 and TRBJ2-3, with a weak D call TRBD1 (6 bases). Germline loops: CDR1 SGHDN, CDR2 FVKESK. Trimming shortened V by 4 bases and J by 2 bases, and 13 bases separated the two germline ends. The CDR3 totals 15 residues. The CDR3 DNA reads TGTGCCAGCAGCCCCAGGGGATTATACACAGATACGCAGTATTTT. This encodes CASSPRGLYTDTQYF.

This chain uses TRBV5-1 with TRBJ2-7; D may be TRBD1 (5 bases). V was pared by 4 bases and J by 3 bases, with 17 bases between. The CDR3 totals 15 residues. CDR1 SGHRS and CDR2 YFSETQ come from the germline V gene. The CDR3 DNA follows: TGCGCCAGCAGCCAGGTAGTAGGGGCGAGCTACGAGCAGTACTTC. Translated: CASSQVVGASYEQYF.

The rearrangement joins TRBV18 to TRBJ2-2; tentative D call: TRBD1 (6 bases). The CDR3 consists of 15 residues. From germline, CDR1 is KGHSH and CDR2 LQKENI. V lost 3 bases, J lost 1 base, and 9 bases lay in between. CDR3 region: CASSPPGQNTGELFF. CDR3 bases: TGTGCCAGCTCACCGCCGGGACAGAACACCGGGGAGCTGTTTTTT.